This T cell receptor (beta chain) originates from a study of glioma-infiltrating T cells after dendritic cell vaccination. Study-wide results and caveats: Survival was not directly related to TCR clonality in these patients.

The time point was: after dendritic cell vaccination, including at tumor progression/relapse. PBMC sampling occurred before vaccination, two weeks after the third dose, and at progression. This clone has only one observation. Antigen specificity is unknown. This sample also contains other DNA sequences that code for the same CDR3. The V and J ends lost 6 bases and 6 bases, in that order; junction bases with no gene match: 9. This CDR3 contains 15 residues. Germline assignment: CDR1 SNHLY and CDR2 FYNNEI. Measured with immunoSEQ multiplex PCR; TCRdb has only the in-frame clones, and not every one. The sample holds some 110,000 clones; nearly 90% are singletons and the top ten take approximately 2.7%.

The chain couples TRBV2 to TRBJ2-1; 9 nucleotides align to TRBD2. The sequencing here drew on blood, taken after dendritic cell vaccination. The TCR was taken from a human donor with glioblastoma. The CDR3 is CASRGGGAGFNEQFF. The CDR3 region has the DNA TGTGCCAGCAGGGGCGGGGGGGCCGGGTTCAATGAGCAGTTCTTC. Full variable domain (remainder filled in from reference TRBV2 and TRBJ2-1): EPEVTQTPSHQVTQMGQEVILRCVPISNHLYFYWYRQILGQKVEFLVSFYNNEISEKSEIFDDQFSVERPDGSNFTLKIRSTKLEDSAMYFCASRGGGAGFNEQFFGPGTRLTVL.